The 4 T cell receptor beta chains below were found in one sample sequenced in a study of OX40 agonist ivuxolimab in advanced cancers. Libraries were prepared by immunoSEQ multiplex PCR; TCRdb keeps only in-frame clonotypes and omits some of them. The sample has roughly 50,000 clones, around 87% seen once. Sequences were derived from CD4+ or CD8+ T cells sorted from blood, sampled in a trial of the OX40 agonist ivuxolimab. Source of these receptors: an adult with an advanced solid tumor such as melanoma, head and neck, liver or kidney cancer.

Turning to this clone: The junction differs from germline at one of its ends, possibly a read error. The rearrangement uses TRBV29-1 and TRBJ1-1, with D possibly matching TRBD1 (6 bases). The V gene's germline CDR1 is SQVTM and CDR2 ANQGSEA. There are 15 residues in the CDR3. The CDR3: CSVLRPQGTNAEAFF. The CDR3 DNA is TGCAGCGTCCTTCGGCCCCAGGGGACGAACGCTGAAGCTTTCTTT.

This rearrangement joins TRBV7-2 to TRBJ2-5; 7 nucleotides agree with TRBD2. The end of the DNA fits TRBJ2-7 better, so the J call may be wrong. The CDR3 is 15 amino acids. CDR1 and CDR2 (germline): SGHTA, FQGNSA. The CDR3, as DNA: TGTGCCAGCAGCTTAGAGTTACTAGCGTTCCACGAGCAGTACTTC. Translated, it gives CASSLELLAFHEQYF.

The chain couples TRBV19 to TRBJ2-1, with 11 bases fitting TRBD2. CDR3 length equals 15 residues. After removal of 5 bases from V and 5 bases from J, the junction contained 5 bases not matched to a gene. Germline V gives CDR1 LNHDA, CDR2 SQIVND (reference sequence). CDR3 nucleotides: TGTGCCAGTAGTTTAATGGGACTAGCGGACAATGAGCAGTTCTTC. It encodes CASSLMGLADNEQFF.

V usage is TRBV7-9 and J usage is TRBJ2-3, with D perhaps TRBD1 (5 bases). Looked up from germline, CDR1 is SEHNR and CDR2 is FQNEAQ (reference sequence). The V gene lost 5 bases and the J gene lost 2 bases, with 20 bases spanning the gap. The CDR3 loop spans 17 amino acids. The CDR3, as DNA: TGTGCCAGCAGCCGGATGGCGCTGTCAGGGTACACAGATACGCAGTATTTT. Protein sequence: CASSRMALSGYTDTQYF. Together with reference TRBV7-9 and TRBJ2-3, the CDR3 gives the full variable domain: DTGVSQNPRHKITKRGQNVTFRCDPISEHNRLYWYRQTLGQGPEFLTYFQNEAQLEKSRLLSDRFSAERPKGSFSTLEIQRTEQGDSAMYLCASSRMALSGYTDTQYFGPGTRLTVL.